The present TCR beta chain was sequenced within a study of T cells in localized non-small cell lung cancer. Study-wide results and caveats: As only one tumor region underwent sequencing, heterogeneity remains possible.

A word on this clone: The antigen is not known.

Profiled with immunoSEQ multiplex PCR; TCRdb holds only in-frame clones, not every one. The table shows about 59,000 clones, with roughly nine tenths occurring only once. The input for sequencing was peripheral blood, taken before any cancer treatment. The TCR was taken from a man between 40 and 75 years old with stage I lung adenocarcinoma.

CDR3 residues: CASSTRDTAFSEQFF. In DNA, the CDR3 is TGTGCCAGCAGTACCCGGGACACCGCCTTTTCAGAGCAGTTCTTC. The rearrangement joins TRBV27 to TRBJ2-1; the D gene is possibly TRBD1 (6 bases). The germline V and J ends were trimmed by 5 bases and 10 bases, with 21 bases remaining between them. There are 15 residues in the CDR3. The V gene's germline CDR1 is MNHEY and CDR2 SMNVEV (reference sequence).